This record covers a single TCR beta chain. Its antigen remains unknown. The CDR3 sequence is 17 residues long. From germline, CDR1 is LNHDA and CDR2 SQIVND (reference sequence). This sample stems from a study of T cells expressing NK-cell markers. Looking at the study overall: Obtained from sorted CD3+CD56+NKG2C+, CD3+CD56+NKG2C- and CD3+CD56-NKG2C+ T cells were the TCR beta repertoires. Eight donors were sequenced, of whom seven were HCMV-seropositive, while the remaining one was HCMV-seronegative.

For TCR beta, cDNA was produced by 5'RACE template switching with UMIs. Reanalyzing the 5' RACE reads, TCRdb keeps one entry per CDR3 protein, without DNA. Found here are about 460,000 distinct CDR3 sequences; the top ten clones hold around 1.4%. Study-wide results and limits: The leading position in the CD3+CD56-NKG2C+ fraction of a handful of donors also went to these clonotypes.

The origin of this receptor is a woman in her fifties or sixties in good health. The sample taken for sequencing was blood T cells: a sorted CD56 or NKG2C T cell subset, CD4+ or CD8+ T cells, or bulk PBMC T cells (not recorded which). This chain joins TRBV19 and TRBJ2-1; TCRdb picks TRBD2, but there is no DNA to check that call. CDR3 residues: CASSHWVSGRVDNEQFF.